This is a list of T cell receptor beta chains from one sample in a study of blood T cells in healthy people across ages. TCRdb re-derived calls from the 5' RACE reads in MiXCR, one entry per CDR3 protein. The sample carries some 1.5 million distinct CDR3 sequences, roughly 27% recorded once. The sample taken for sequencing was blood. Receptors originate from a woman in her twenties or thirties in good health. Both conserved end residues are part of each CDR3. Fields, in order: V gene, J gene, clone size, D gene, CDR3 protein, CDR3 DNA. A D gene is named only where the DNA matches it firmly. Not all rows give a size; the values are once, few, many and, for expanded clones, a class.

TRBV7-2	TRBJ1-1	few	-	CASSFFGGVAFF	TGTGCCAGCAGCTTCTTCGGGGGAGTAGCTTTCTTT
TRBV12-3/TRBV12-4	TRBJ2-5	-	TRBD2	CASRSKREGETQYF	TGTGCCAGCAGATCCAAGAGGGAGGGAGAGACCCAGTACTTC
TRBV28	TRBJ2-5	many	TRBD2	CASSRTSGGETQYF	TGTGCCAGCAGTCGGACTAGCGGGGGCGAGACCCAGTACTTC
TRBV9	TRBJ2-3	few	-	CASSARMGGTVSYDTQYF	TGTGCCAGCAGCGCCCGTATGGGCGGGACAGTTAGCTACGATACGCAGTATTTT
TRBV4-1	TRBJ2-7	-	TRBD2	CVSSQASGGYEQYF	TGCGTCAGCAGCCAGGCTAGCGGGGGGTACGAGCAGTACTTC
TRBV29-1	TRBJ2-1	many	-	CSVVRDYNEQFF	TGCAGCGTTGTTAGGGACTACAATGAGCAGTTCTTC
TRBV6-5	TRBJ2-7	many	TRBD1	CASSRGTDYEQYF	TGTGCCAGCAGCCGAGGGACAGACTACGAGCAGTACTTC
TRBV2	TRBJ2-5	few	-	CASSESEFETQYF	TGTGCCAGCAGTGAATCGGAGTTTGAGACCCAGTACTTC
TRBV4-3	TRBJ2-1	many	TRBD2	CASSLGTSGSNEQFF	TGCGCCAGCAGCCTCGGGACTAGCGGGAGCAATGAGCAGTTCTTC
TRBV20-1	TRBJ2-3	-	TRBD2	CSARDSGGGTDTQYF	TGCAGTGCTAGGGATAGCGGGGGCGGTACAGATACGCAGTATTTT
TRBV7-9	TRBJ1-2	-	TRBD1	CASSARQGASDYGYTF	TGTGCCAGCAGCGCCCGACAGGGGGCCTCGGACTATGGCTACACCTTC
TRBV7-9	TRBJ1-2	-	-	CASRAVRSYDGYTF	TGTGCCAGCAGGGCGGTGCGGAGCTATGATGGCTACACCTTC
TRBV30	TRBJ2-7	many	TRBD1	CAWSRGQTYEQYF	TGTGCCTGGAGTAGGGGACAGACCTACGAGCAGTACTTC
TRBV20-1	TRBJ2-7	many	-	CSARSSGKYEQYF	TGCAGTGCTCGTAGTAGCGGAAAATACGAGCAGTACTTC
TRBV5-1	TRBJ2-3	-	-	CASSLGPHTDTQYF	TGCGCCAGCAGCCTAGGACCTCACACAGATACGCAGTATTTT
TRBV20-1	TRBJ1-2	few	TRBD1	CSAMTGAPWGYTF	TGCAGTGCTATGACAGGGGCTCCCTGGGGCTACACCTTC
TRBV5-1	TRBJ2-7	many	-	CASSLDSPLLNEQYF	TGCGCCAGCAGCTTGGACAGCCCCCTGTTGAACGAGCAGTACTTC
TRBV11-2	TRBJ1-6	-	-	CASSLSGADWPLHF	TGTGCCAGCAGCTTATCAGGAGCCGACTGGCCCCTCCACTTT
TRBV5-1	TRBJ2-1	few	TRBD2	CASSRAGAGGGPEQFF	TGCGCCAGCAGTCGCGCTGGGGCGGGAGGGGGACCTGAGCAGTTCTTC
TRBV20-1	TRBJ1-5	-	-	CSARVRDQPQHF	TGCAGTGCTAGAGTGCGTGATCAGCCCCAGCATTTT
TRBV5-1	TRBJ2-1	many	TRBD2	CASSFPLAGGGLSDNEQFF	TGCGCCAGCAGCTTCCCTCTAGCGGGAGGCGGTCTGAGCGACAATGAGCAGTTCTTC
TRBV9	TRBJ2-7	-	-	CASNLGARAYEQYF	TGTGCCAGCAACCTCGGCGCCAGAGCCTACGAGCAGTACTTC
TRBV20-1	TRBJ2-5	few	-	CSARDRRRATEETQYF	TGCAGTGCTAGAGATCGTCGGAGGGCCACAGAAGAGACCCAGTACTTC
TRBV12-3/TRBV12-4	TRBJ2-7	many	TRBD2	CASSPPGSGGRYEQYF	TGTGCCAGCAGTCCCCCGGGTAGCGGGGGGAGATACGAGCAGTACTTC
TRBV5-1	TRBJ2-1	few	TRBD2	CASSSLTSGGRAYNEQFF	TGCGCCAGCAGCTCCCTGACTAGCGGGGGACGGGCCTACAATGAGCAGTTCTTC
TRBV20-1	TRBJ2-1	-	-	CSARGVLAVNNEQFF	TGCAGTGCGAGAGGGGTCCTAGCAGTGAACAATGAGCAGTTCTTC
TRBV6-4	TRBJ2-1	few	-	CASSALGGPGHEQFF	TGTGCCAGCAGTGCCTTAGGGGGACCGGGCCATGAGCAGTTCTTC
TRBV12-3/TRBV12-4	TRBJ2-7	many	TRBD2	CASSPELTSGGVEQYF	TGTGCCAGCAGTCCTGAACTGACTAGCGGGGGGGTCGAGCAGTACTTC
TRBV19	TRBJ2-7	-	-	CVSSILTGDEQYF	TGTGTCAGTAGTATTCTAACGGGAGACGAGCAGTACTTC
TRBV5-1	TRBJ2-6	many	-	CASSLADYSGANVLTF	TGCGCCAGCAGCTTGGCAGACTACTCTGGGGCCAACGTCCTGACTTTC
TRBV20-1	TRBJ2-3	many	TRBD2	CSASPNGGATGGDTQYF	TGCAGTGCGTCCCCTAACGGGGGGGCCACCGGAGGGGATACGCAGTATTTT
TRBV24-1	TRBJ2-5	once	TRBD1	CATAGDRGYQETQYF	TGTGCCACTGCAGGTGACAGGGGGTACCAAGAGACCCAGTACTTC
TRBV6-2/TRBV6-3	TRBJ2-3	-	TRBD2	CASTYGAGASTDTQYF	TGTGCCAGCACCTACGGTGCGGGAGCAAGCACAGATACGCAGTATTTT
TRBV5-1	TRBJ1-2	-	-	CASSRDGGTYGYTF	TGCGCCAGCAGCCGGGACGGCGGGACCTATGGCTACACCTTC
TRBV7-2	TRBJ1-2	few	TRBD1	CASSLRGVGTGLGYTF	TGTGCCAGCAGCTTAAGGGGAGTGGGGACAGGGCTTGGCTACACCTTC
TRBV7-9	TRBJ1-1	few	-	CASSLGRGETEAFF	TGTGCCAGCAGCCTCGGTAGAGGGGAGACTGAAGCTTTCTTT
TRBV20-1	TRBJ2-7	-	TRBD1	CSARDQAGGSGEQYF	TGCAGTGCTAGAGATCAGGCAGGGGGCTCGGGTGAGCAGTACTTC
TRBV7-9	TRBJ1-4	many	-	CASSLGSHNYEKLFF	TGTGCCAGCAGCTTGGGATCCCATAACTATGAAAAACTGTTTTTT
TRBV11-2	TRBJ2-7	-	TRBD1	CASRDRGRTYEQYF	TGTGCCAGCAGGGACAGGGGGCGGACCTACGAGCAGTACTTC
TRBV12-3/TRBV12-4	TRBJ2-5	few	-	CASSSGASQTQYF	TGTGCCAGCAGTTCAGGGGCTAGCCAGACCCAGTACTTC
TRBV7-2	TRBJ2-6	few	-	CASRRSTGAGGANVLTF	TGTGCCAGCAGGCGCTCAACAGGGGCGGGAGGGGCCAACGTCCTGACTTTC
TRBV5-1	TRBJ2-3	few	TRBD1	CASSLDGTATDTQYF	TGCGCCAGCAGCTTGGACGGGACAGCCACAGATACGCAGTATTTT
TRBV10-3	TRBJ2-1	many	-	CAIQTGLNNEQFF	TGTGCCATCCAGACAGGACTGAACAATGAGCAGTTCTTC
TRBV20-1	TRBJ2-1	many	TRBD1	CSAHVRTGTGKFNEQFF	TGCAGTGCTCATGTAAGGACCGGGACAGGGAAATTTAATGAGCAGTTCTTC
TRBV11-2	TRBJ2-1	-	TRBD2	CASSFSSGSGNEQFF	TGTGCCAGCAGCTTTTCTAGCGGGAGCGGCAATGAGCAGTTCTTC
TRBV2	TRBJ1-2	-	TRBD1	CASSLQGAAGYTF	TGTGCCAGCAGCTTACAGGGGGCAGCAGGCTACACCTTC
TRBV7-8	TRBJ1-2	many	-	CASSREETANYGYTF	TGTGCCAGCAGTCGGGAGGAGACAGCTAACTATGGCTACACCTTC
TRBV5-1	TRBJ1-1	few	-	CASSGYPMNTEAFF	TGCGCCAGCAGCGGTTATCCCATGAACACTGAAGCTTTCTTT
TRBV24-1	TRBJ2-1	once	-	CATSDPNGDEQFF	TGTGCCACCAGTGATCCCAACGGGGATGAGCAGTTCTTC
TRBV30	TRBJ1-2	-	-	CAWSVHHDGYTF	TGTGCCTGGAGTGTACACCATGATGGCTACACCTTC
TRBV7-2	TRBJ2-7	many	-	CASSLRRLSYEQYF	TGTGCCAGCAGCTTACGAAGGCTCTCCTACGAGCAGTACTTC
TRBV9	TRBJ1-4	-	-	CASSPRGGDLEKLFF	TGTGCCAGCAGCCCCCGTGGAGGCGACCTTGAAAAACTGTTTTTT
TRBV5-1	TRBJ2-7	many	-	CASSAEPGPHYEQYF	TGCGCCAGCAGCGCCGAACCAGGCCCCCACTACGAGCAGTACTTC
TRBV29-1	TRBJ1-2	many	-	CSVEAIQGILGGYTF	TGCAGCGTTGAGGCTATACAGGGTATTTTAGGTGGCTACACCTTC
TRBV4-1	TRBJ2-1	-	TRBD2	CASSQDRTGLASGEQFF	TGCGCCAGCAGCCAAGACCGGACGGGACTAGCGAGCGGGGAGCAGTTCTTC
TRBV12-3/TRBV12-4	TRBJ1-2	many	-	CASSPQGVGGYTF	TGTGCCAGCAGTCCACAGGGAGTGGGTGGCTACACCTTC
TRBV20-1	TRBJ2-4	-	TRBD1	CSGKNSGQGNIHF	TGCAGTGGCAAGAATTCGGGACAGGGGAACATTCACTTC
TRBV5-1	TRBJ2-3	many	-	CASSLEGLVTDTQYF	TGCGCCAGCAGCTTGGAAGGGCTGGTCACAGATACGCAGTATTTT